The clone carrying this TCR beta chain turned up a few times. Its antigen is as yet unknown. A far larger clone differs by one base, so this is likely a read error. This sample is drawn from a study of prognosis after radiotherapy for stage I lung cancer. Background on the study: After radiotherapy, distant metastases appeared in a handful of patients at a median of 7 months, and 15 patients showed no significant progression.

Genomic DNA yielded TCR beta CDR3, amplified by two-round multiplex PCR. Each TRBV and TRBJ gene had its own primer in the first PCR round. TCRdb re-called the multiplex PCR reads with MiXCR, one entry per CDR3 protein. This sample has under 50,000 distinct CDR3 sequences; roughly a quarter occur once, and the top ten carry 25% to 30%. The CDR3 covers 15 residues. Germline assignment: CDR1 MNHEY and CDR2 SVGEGT. With V trimmed by 6 bases and J by 10 bases, 10 bases remained unmatched. Study conclusions and caveats: The tumor specificity of expanded TCR clones remained undetermined. TRBV and TRBJ gene usage reportedly differed between patients with and without metastases.

Two separate time points each saw a draw of about 6 milliliters of peripheral blood. The TCR originated in a donor over 45 with non-small cell lung cancer. The chain combines TRBV6-2 or TRBV6-3 with TRBJ1-6; TRBD1 agrees at 9 bases. The sequencing used PBMCs, collected before or after stereotactic body radiation therapy (not recorded which). CDR3 sequence reads: CASSRGWTGVSPLHF. CDR3 DNA sequence: TGTGCCAGCAGCCGGGGGTGGACAGGGGTATCACCCCTCCACTTT.